A selection of T cell receptor beta chains follows, all from one sample in a study of blood T cells in healthy people across ages. TCRdb called the 5' RACE reads again in MiXCR, with one record for every CDR3 protein. The data show roughly 1.5 million distinct CDR3 sequences, approximately 42% seen once. Source material: blood. Source of these receptors: a woman under 30 in good health. The CDR3 runs from the conserved cysteine through the conserved F or W. Fields, in order: J gene, clone size, V gene, D gene, CDR3 protein, CDR3 DNA. The D gene is left open where the match is weak. Only part of the rows carry a size: once, few, many, or a class if the clone is expanded.

J: TRBJ2-1
size: many
V: TRBV10-3
D: .
CDR3: CAISRNNEQFF
DNA: TGTGCCATCAGTCGGAACAATGAGCAGTTCTTC

J: TRBJ2-2
size: once
V: TRBV4-3
D: .
CDR3: CASSQDSLYSTPNTGELFF
DNA: TGCGCCAGCAGCCAAGATTCTCTTTACTCGACACCGAACACCGGGGAGCTGTTTTTT

J: TRBJ2-2
size: .
V: TRBV2
D: TRBD2
CDR3: CASSGLAEGTGELFF
DNA: TGTGCCAGCAGTGGGCTAGCGGAGGGGACCGGGGAGCTGTTTTTT

J: TRBJ1-3
size: .
V: TRBV7-2
D: TRBD1
CDR3: CASSLHGQVSGKTIYF
DNA: TGTGCCAGCAGCTTACACGGACAGGTCTCTGGAAAAACCATATATTTT

J: TRBJ1-2
size: few
V: TRBV20-1
D: .
CDR3: CSAREPVIYGYTF
DNA: TGCAGTGCTAGAGAACCTGTCATCTATGGCTACACCTTC

J: TRBJ1-2
size: few
V: TRBV5-1
D: .
CDR3: CASSTDMADGYTF
DNA: TGCGCCAGCAGCACTGACATGGCAGATGGCTACACCTTC

J: TRBJ2-7
size: few
V: TRBV27
D: .
CDR3: CASSLSMTHYEQYF
DNA: TGTGCCAGCAGTTTATCGATGACACATTACGAGCAGTACTTC

J: TRBJ2-4
size: few
V: TRBV3-1
D: .
CDR3: CASSQIPGGLAKNIQYF
DNA: TGTGCCAGCAGCCAAATTCCCGGGGGGCTAGCCAAAAACATTCAGTACTTC

J: TRBJ1-1
size: .
V: TRBV4-1
D: .
CDR3: CASRRGSNTEAFF
DNA: TGCGCCAGCAGAAGGGGATCTAACACTGAAGCTTTCTTT

J: TRBJ1-6
size: few
V: TRBV27
D: .
CDR3: CASSFWANSPLHF
DNA: TGTGCCAGCAGTTTTTGGGCCAATTCACCCCTCCACTTT

J: TRBJ2-3
size: .
V: TRBV7-2
D: .
CDR3: CASSPQKATDTQYF
DNA: TGTGCCAGCAGCCCGCAGAAGGCCACAGATACGCAGTATTTT

J: TRBJ1-2
size: .
V: TRBV12-3/TRBV12-4
D: .
CDR3: CASSFRSLYGYTF
DNA: TGTGCCAGCAGTTTCAGGAGCCTATATGGCTACACCTTC

J: TRBJ2-1
size: few
V: TRBV6-5
D: .
CDR3: CASSFGRRVNEQFF
DNA: TGTGCCAGCAGTTTCGGACGTAGGGTGAATGAGCAGTTCTTC

J: TRBJ1-1
size: many
V: TRBV7-9
D: .
CDR3: CASSPDGGQAGTEAFF
DNA: TGTGCCAGCAGCCCAGATGGGGGGCAGGCGGGCACTGAAGCTTTCTTT

J: TRBJ2-5
size: large
V: TRBV10-2
D: .
CDR3: CASSESGYQETQYF
DNA: TGCGCCAGCAGTGAGTCAGGCTACCAAGAGACCCAGTACTTC

J: TRBJ2-3
size: many
V: TRBV7-2
D: .
CDR3: CASSSFDSTSTDTQYF
DNA: TGTGCCAGCAGCTCCTTCGATTCGACTAGCACAGATACGCAGTATTTT

J: TRBJ2-5
size: few
V: TRBV11-2
D: TRBD1
CDR3: CASSPGTGSGETQYF
DNA: TGTGCCAGCAGCCCCGGGACAGGGTCCGGGGAGACCCAGTACTTC

J: TRBJ2-3
size: .
V: TRBV13
D: .
CDR3: CASSLGSGVDTQYF
DNA: TGTGCCAGCAGCTTAGGTTCAGGGGTGGATACGCAGTATTTT

J: TRBJ2-1
size: once
V: TRBV6-1
D: .
CDR3: CASIELSSHNEQFF
DNA: TGTGCCAGCATTGAACTTAGCTCCCACAATGAGCAGTTCTTC

J: TRBJ2-5
size: .
V: TRBV7-9
D: .
CDR3: CASSLALAARQETQYF
DNA: TGTGCCAGCAGCTTAGCTTTAGCGGCTCGACAAGAGACCCAGTACTTC

J: TRBJ1-2
size: few
V: TRBV7-9
D: TRBD1
CDR3: CASSETDRPYGYTF
DNA: TGTGCCAGCAGCGAAACGGACAGGCCCTATGGCTACACCTTC

J: TRBJ1-2
size: .
V: TRBV10-3
D: .
CDR3: CAINRGKTNYGYTF
DNA: TGTGCCATCAACCGGGGAAAGACTAACTATGGCTACACCTTC

J: TRBJ2-3
size: .
V: TRBV7-3
D: .
CDR3: CASSLGQTTWDTQYF
DNA: TGTGCCAGCAGCTTGGGGCAGACCACTTGGGATACGCAGTATTTT

J: TRBJ2-7
size: .
V: TRBV28
D: .
CDR3: CASSSGRIPGYNEQYF
DNA: TGTGCCAGCAGTTCGGGACGGATCCCGGGTTACAATGAGCAGTACTTC

J: TRBJ2-7
size: .
V: TRBV5-5
D: .
CDR3: CASGPPGHTYEQYF
DNA: TGTGCCAGCGGACCCCCGGGACATACCTACGAGCAGTACTTC

J: TRBJ1-4
size: .
V: TRBV7-8
D: .
CDR3: CASSTNRQPYMKKLFF
DNA: TGTGCCAGCAGCACAAATCGACAGCCTTATATGAAAAAACTGTTTTTT

J: TRBJ1-2
size: few
V: TRBV6-4
D: TRBD1
CDR3: CASSDSTGDGYTF
DNA: TGTGCCAGCAGTGACTCGACAGGGGATGGCTACACCTTC

J: TRBJ2-1
size: few
V: TRBV6-2/TRBV6-3
D: .
CDR3: CASVTGVYNEQFF
DNA: TGTGCCAGCGTGACGGGAGTCTACAATGAGCAGTTCTTC

J: TRBJ1-5
size: few
V: TRBV7-2
D: TRBD1
CDR3: CASSLGGGTALYSNQPQHF
DNA: TGTGCCAGCAGCTTAGGGGGGGGGACAGCCCTCTATAGCAATCAGCCCCAGCATTTT

J: TRBJ1-2
size: few
V: TRBV4-1
D: .
CDR3: CASSQGTEPVNYGYTF
DNA: TGCGCCAGCAGCCAAGGGACGGAGCCAGTTAACTATGGCTACACCTTC

J: TRBJ2-1
size: .
V: TRBV4-2
D: .
CDR3: CASSQIDRNERFF
DNA: TGTGCCAGCAGCCAGATAGACAGGAATGAGCGGTTCTTC

J: TRBJ1-1
size: .
V: TRBV7-9
D: TRBD1
CDR3: CASSSRLRGQANTEAFF
DNA: TGTGCCAGCAGCTCAAGACTCAGGGGGCAGGCGAACACTGAAGCTTTCTTT

J: TRBJ2-1
size: .
V: TRBV7-2
D: .
CDR3: CASSLPLNYQDEQFF
DNA: TGTGCCAGCAGCCTACCTTTGAACTATCAGGATGAGCAGTTCTTC

J: TRBJ1-6
size: .
V: TRBV7-9
D: .
CDR3: CASNTQDSPLHF
DNA: TGTGCCAGCAACACTCAGGATTCACCCCTCCACTTT

J: TRBJ2-1
size: once
V: TRBV5-6
D: .
CDR3: CASSVVLKLGEQFF
DNA: TGTGCCAGCAGCGTGGTTCTCAAACTGGGTGAGCAGTTCTTC